The rows below give T cell receptor beta chains drawn from one sample of a study of T cell responses to AZD1222 COVID-19 vaccine. Method: immunoSEQ multiplex PCR; TCRdb's copy keeps in-frame clones and lacks some. The sample holds under 200,000 clones, about nine tenths seen once. This specimen was peripheral blood, taken on day 0 of AZD1222 vaccination. These TCRs come from an adult in good health. The CDR3 runs from the conserved cysteine through the conserved F or W.

TRBJ2-1	TRBV25-1	CASSALGHEQFF
TRBJ2-7	TRBV30	CAWRRSGVPTF
TRBJ2-1	TRBV28	CASENRVTGNEQFF
TRBJ1-2	TRBV3-1/TRBV3-2	CASSRLRGPSYGYTF
TRBJ2-7	TRBV28	CASSPRGGHYEQYF
TRBJ2-2	TRBV19	CASSIILAANTGELFF
TRBJ1-3	TRBV9	CASSVGKVDTIYF
TRBJ2-7	TRBV23-1	CASSHPRDRCEQYF
TRBJ1-5	TRBV4-3	CASSQDLAPGQGRYQPQHF
TRBJ1-6	TRBV9	CASSLRDRGSPLHF
TRBJ1-5	TRBV10-2	CASSEIPQPQHF
TRBJ1-2	TRBV5-1	CASSLDIDYDGYTF
TRBJ2-7	TRBV30	CAWSPGQGTEQYF
TRBJ2-1	TRBV27	CASSSLADSYNEQFF
TRBJ2-7	TRBV19	CASSIGSTWYNEQYF
TRBJ2-1	TRBV7-2	CASSPVRNEQFF
TRBJ2-7	TRBV18	CASSNTLSSGGASAYEQYF
TRBJ1-4	TRBV30	CAWTPADSTNEKLFF
TRBJ2-1	TRBV10-1	CASSESVSGSYNEQFF
TRBJ1-2	TRBV5-5	CASSPDSLYGYTF
TRBJ2-1	TRBV6-5	CASSYDNEQFF
TRBJ1-2	TRBV6-4	CASSPTERAHGYTF
TRBJ2-7	TRBV18	CATSQGAGSYEQYF
TRBJ2-1	TRBV28	CASSPGTFYNEQFF
TRBJ2-5	TRBV10-1	CASSAGTPQETQYF
TRBJ1-2	TRBV6-5	CASSDINYGYTF
TRBJ2-3	TRBV7-2	CASSPSTSGGLDTQYF
TRBJ1-1	TRBV11-2	CASSRRSDTTEAFF
TRBJ2-5	TRBV19	CASSNYPGSGEDETQYF
TRBJ2-6	TRBV6-5	CASSASGANVLTF
TRBJ2-7	TRBV29-1	CSVRRGQGAEQYF
TRBJ2-7	TRBV10-3	CAISEGVLGAYEQYF
TRBJ1-1	TRBV10-2	CASSGGRRGLNTEAFF
TRBJ1-6	TRBV5-1	CASSLEVDSYNSPLHF